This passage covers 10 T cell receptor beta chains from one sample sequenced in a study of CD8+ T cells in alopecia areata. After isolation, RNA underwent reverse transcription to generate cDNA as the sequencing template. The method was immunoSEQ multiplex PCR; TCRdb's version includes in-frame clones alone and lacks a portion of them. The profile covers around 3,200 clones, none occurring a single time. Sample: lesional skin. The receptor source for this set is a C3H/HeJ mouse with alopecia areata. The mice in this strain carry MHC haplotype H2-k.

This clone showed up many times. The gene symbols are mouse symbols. The sequenced part of the CDR3 DNA is TGTGCCAGCAGTCTGCGCAGGGGGTCAAACACCGGG. Encoded protein: CASSLRRGSNTG. The full CDR3 is CASSLRRGSNTGQLYF. This sequence joins TRBV26 and TRBJ2-2; 7 bases are a match to TRBD1. The read ends 4 residues early relative to the CDR3; the germline J gene fills the gap. Germline loops: CDR1 KGHPV, CDR2 FQNQEV (reference sequence). Trimming removed 2 bases from V and 0 bases from J; junction bases left unmatched: 3. The CDR3 spans 16 residues.

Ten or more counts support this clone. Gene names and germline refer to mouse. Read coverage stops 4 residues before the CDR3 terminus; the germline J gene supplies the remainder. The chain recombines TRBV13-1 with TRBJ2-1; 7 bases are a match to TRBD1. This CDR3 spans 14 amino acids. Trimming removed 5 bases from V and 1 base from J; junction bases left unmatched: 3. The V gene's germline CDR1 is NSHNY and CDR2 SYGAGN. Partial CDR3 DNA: TGTGCCAGCAGAGACAGGGAGAACTATGCT. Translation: CASRDRENYA. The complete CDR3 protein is CASRDRENYAEQFF.

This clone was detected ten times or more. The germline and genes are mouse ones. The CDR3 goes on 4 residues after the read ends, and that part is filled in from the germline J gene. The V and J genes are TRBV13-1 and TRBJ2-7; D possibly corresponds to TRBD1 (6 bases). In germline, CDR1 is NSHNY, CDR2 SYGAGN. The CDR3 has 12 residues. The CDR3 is CASSDWDNEQYF. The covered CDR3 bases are TGTGCCAGCAGTGATTGGGACAAT.

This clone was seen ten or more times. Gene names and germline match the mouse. The CDR3 spells CASSPTINYAEQFF. The sequenced CDR3 bases are TGTGCCAGCAGCCCGACAATTAACTATGCT. The rearrangement joins TRBV5 to TRBJ2-1, with unresolved D. The CDR3 end falls 4 residues outside the read, so it is completed with the germline J gene. Germline CDR1 is LGHNA and CDR2 is YNLKQL (reference sequence). Between the trimmed V and J ends, which lost 4 bases and 0 bases, there was a span of 7 bases. CDR3 length equals 14 residues.

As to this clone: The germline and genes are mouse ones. The CDR3 loop reads CTCSAVRDDDYTF. The sequenced part of the CDR3 DNA is TGCACCTGCAGTGCAGTCAGGGATGAC. This chain joins TRBV1 and TRBJ1-2, with a weak D call TRBD1 (5 bases). The sequenced fragment ends 4 residues before the CDR3 boundary, so the rest is inferred from the germline J gene. CDR3 length: 13 amino acids. Germline V gene data show CDR1 as NSQYPW and CDR2 as LRSPGD (reference sequence).

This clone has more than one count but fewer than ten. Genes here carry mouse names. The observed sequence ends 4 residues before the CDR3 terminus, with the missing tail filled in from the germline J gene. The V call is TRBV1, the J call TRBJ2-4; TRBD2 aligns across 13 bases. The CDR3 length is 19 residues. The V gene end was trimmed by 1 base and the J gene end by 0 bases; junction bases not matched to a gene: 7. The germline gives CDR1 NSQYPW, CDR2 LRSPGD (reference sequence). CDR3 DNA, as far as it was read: TGCACCTGCAGTGCAGTCAGGGACTGGGGGGGGACTAGTCAAAAC. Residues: CTCSAVRDWGGTSQN. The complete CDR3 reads CTCSAVRDWGGTSQNTLYF.

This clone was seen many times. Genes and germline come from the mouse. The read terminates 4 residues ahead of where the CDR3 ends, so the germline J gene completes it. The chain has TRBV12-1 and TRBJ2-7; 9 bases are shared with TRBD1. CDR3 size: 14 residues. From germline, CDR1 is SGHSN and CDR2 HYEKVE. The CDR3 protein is CASSEGDRDHEQYF. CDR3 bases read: TGTGCCAGCTCTGAGGGGGACAGGGATCAT.

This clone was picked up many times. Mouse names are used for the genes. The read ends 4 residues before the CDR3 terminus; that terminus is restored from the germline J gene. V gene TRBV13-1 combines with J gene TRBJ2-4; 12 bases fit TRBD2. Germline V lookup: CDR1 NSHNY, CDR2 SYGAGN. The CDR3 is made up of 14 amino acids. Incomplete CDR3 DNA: TGTGCCAGCAGTGGACTGGGGGGGCTGAAC. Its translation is CASSGLGGLN. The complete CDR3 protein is CASSGLGGLNTLYF.

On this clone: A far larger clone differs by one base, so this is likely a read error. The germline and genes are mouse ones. The CDR3 bases that were read are TGTGCCAGCGCCGGCAGGACCGGG. Encoded protein: CASAGRTG. The entire CDR3 reads CASAGRTGQLYF. The chain joins TRBV13-3 to TRBJ2-2; no clear D gene. The read stops 4 residues short of the end of the CDR3; the missing end is completed from the germline J gene. Germline CDR1 and CDR2: NNHDY and SYVADS. The CDR3 has 12 residues. V was trimmed by 7 bases and J by 5 bases, leaving 9 bases between them.

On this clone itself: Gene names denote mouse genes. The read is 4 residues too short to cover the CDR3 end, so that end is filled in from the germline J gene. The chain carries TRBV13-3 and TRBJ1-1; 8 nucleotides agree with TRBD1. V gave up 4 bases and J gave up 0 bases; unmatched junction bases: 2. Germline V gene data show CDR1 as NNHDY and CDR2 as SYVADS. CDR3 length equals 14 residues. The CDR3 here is CASSLQGANTEVFF. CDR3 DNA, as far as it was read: TGTGCCAGCAGTCTACAGGGGGCAAACACA.